This T cell receptor (beta chain) was captured in a study of blood T cell repertoires in COVID-19. Study summary: T cells, B-cell-depleted T cells, or PBMCs provided the cDNA or gDNA that served as material.

Methods used by the authors: Amplifying reference gene primers gave estimates of nucleated cell counts. TCRdb's copy holds only in-frame clones and misses some; the assay was immunoSEQ multiplex PCR. V and J calls and clone size come straight from that table; D and trimming were deduced from the DNA. The data hold 200,000 to 300,000 clones, with approximately 90% observed a single time. Participants' own reports of clinical history determined their cohort assignment. A case of COVID-19 had been met by exposed participants within 2 weeks before study entry. Of note for this clone: Other nucleotide sequences in the sample specify the same CDR3.

Germline V gives CDR1 SGHTA, CDR2 FQGNSA. CDR3 length equals 13 residues. The V end lost 1 base, the J end lost 6 bases, and 7 bases lay between the germline ends. Sample: PBMCs or T cells enriched from blood (not recorded which). The sequence derives from a man aged 50-59 years who had been exposed to COVID-19. This chain uses TRBV7-2 with TRBJ1-5, with a possible D match to TRBD1 (5 bases). The CDR3 region has the DNA TGTGCCAGCAGCTTAGGTCAGGGTCAGCCCCAGCATTTT. Encoded protein: CASSLGQGQPQHF.